The present TCR beta chain was sequenced within a study of identifying expanded T cells in peripheral blood. In regard to this clone: What it recognizes is unknown.

Overall study results and limits: Two-week clone count variance significantly increased as total template count grew. Over approximately two and four weeks, about 15 and 19 clones changed, versus 1.2 between replicates.

This CDR3 has 16 amino acids. The V gene end was trimmed by 1 base and the J gene end by 0 bases; junction bases not matched to a gene: 6. Germline V gene lookup returns CDR1 SGHVS and CDR2 FNYEAQ. The protocol was immunoSEQ multiplex PCR, while the TCRdb copy is restricted to in-frame clones and leaves out a portion. The table lists 50,000 to 75,000 clones, about 83% of them singletons. The receptor was derived from a person aged 18 to 70 in good health. V and J are TRBV7-6 and TRBJ2-7, with 7 bases fitting TRBD1. The sample consisted of blood. The DNA for the CDR3 is TGTGCCAGCAGCTTAGAAGACAGGGTAAGCTCCTACGAGCAGTACGTC. This gives the protein CASSLEDRVSSYEQYV.